This TCR beta chain was documented in a study of beta chain features in type 1 diabetes. Background on the study: Cell yields, gender and age were comparable in patients and healthy donors.

V lost 6 bases and J lost 4, with 12 bases in between. CDR1 is SQVTM and CDR2 is ANQGSEA in the germline V gene. The CDR3 is made up of 12 amino acids. Of the isolated RNA, all was reverse transcribed, and so the sequenced material was expressed TCRB transcripts. The data were produced by immunoSEQ multiplex PCR, yet TCRdb's version contains in-frame clones alone and is incomplete. The data show some 150,000 clones, about 51% seen once. Only one heparinised blood draw was taken per donor, and its volume averaged approximately 100 mL. Whole-study findings and limits: Fewer insertions but more deletions were seen at VDJ junctions in type 1 diabetes patients.

This clone has only a few counts. Its cognate antigen is unknown. The clonotype was recovered from a young man in good health. The sequencing sample was made of Tregs from blood. The chain joins TRBV29-1 to TRBJ1-2, with no clear D. CDR3 sequence (DNA): TGCAGCGTAACTGAGCCTGGCTATGGCTACACCTTC. It codes for CSVTEPGYGYTF.